This T cell receptor beta chain was obtained from a study of OX40 agonist ivuxolimab in advanced cancers. On the study more broadly: People in dose escalation had one of these cancers: hepatocellular carcinoma, melanoma, renal cell or head and neck cancer.

Some clones are missing from TCRdb's copy, which holds only in-frame ones; the method was immunoSEQ multiplex PCR. The sample shows 35,000 or so clones, under 90% of them seen only once. The CDR3 covers 14 residues. Systemic immunosuppression or a history of autoimmune disease excluded patients. Overall study findings and caveats: In the expanded peripheral T cells, antigen specificity was never determined.

Concerning this clone itself: The antigen is not known.

The chain carries TRBV21-1 and TRBJ2-7. TRBV21-1 is flagged as a pseudogene. The sample here was CD4+ or CD8+ T cells sorted from blood, taken in a trial of the OX40 agonist ivuxolimab. The source of this sequence is an adult with an advanced solid tumor such as melanoma, head and neck, liver or kidney cancer. The DNA for the CDR3 is TGTGCCAGCAGCAACCTTTCAACCTCCTACGAGCAGTACTTC. It encodes CASSNLSTSYEQYF.